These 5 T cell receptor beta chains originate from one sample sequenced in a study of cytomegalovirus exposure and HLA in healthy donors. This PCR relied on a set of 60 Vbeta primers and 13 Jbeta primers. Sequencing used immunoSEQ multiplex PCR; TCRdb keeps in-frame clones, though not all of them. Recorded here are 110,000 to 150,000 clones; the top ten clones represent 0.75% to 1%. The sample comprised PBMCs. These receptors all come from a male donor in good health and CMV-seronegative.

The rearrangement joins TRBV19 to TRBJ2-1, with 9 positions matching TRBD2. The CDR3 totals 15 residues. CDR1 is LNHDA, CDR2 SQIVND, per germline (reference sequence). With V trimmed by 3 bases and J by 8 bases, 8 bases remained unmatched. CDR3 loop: CASSIRAGGPYEQFF. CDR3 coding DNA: TGTGCCAGTAGTATTCGTGCGGGAGGGCCTTATGAGCAGTTCTTC.

The DNA of the CDR3 is TGCGCCAGCAGCTTGGAAGGAAACCCAGGGGTGGAGCAGTTCTTC. This gives the protein CASSLEGNPGVEQFF. The chain is built from TRBV5-1 and TRBJ2-1; TRBD1 might be the D (6 bases). V lost 0 bases to trimming and J lost 10 bases, with 17 bases between them. CDR1 and CDR2 (germline): SGHRS, YFSETQ. The CDR3 runs 15 residues.

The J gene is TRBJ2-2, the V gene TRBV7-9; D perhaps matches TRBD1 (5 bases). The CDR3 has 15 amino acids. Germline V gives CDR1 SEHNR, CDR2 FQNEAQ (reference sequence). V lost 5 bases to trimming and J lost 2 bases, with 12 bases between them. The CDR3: CASSQQGGNTGELFF. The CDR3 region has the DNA TGTGCCAGCAGCCAGCAGGGTGGTAACACCGGGGAGCTGTTTTTT.

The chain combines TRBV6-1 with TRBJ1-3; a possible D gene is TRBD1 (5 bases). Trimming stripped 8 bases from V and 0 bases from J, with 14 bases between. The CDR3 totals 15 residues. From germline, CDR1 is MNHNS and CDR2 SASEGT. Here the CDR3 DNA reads TGTGCCAGCGAAACAAATACAGGCTCTGGAAACACCATATATTTT. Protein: CASETNTGSGNTIYF.

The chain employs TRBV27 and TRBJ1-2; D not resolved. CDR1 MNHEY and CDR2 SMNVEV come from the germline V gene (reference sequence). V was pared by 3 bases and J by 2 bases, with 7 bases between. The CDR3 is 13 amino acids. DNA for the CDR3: TGTGCCAGCAGTTTCCGAGGGAACTATGGCTACACCTTC. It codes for CASSFRGNYGYTF.